The rows below give T cell receptor beta chains drawn from one sample of a study of blood T cell repertoires in COVID-19. Sequenced by immunoSEQ multiplex PCR; TCRdb stores in-frame clones only, minus some. The sample includes roughly 130,000 clones, roughly 80% of them seen just once. Sequencing used peripheral blood. The receptors come from a woman older than 75 with acute or convalescent COVID-19. Both conserved end residues are part of each CDR3. The order of the fields is J gene, V gene, D gene, CDR3 protein. The D gene is left open where the match is weak.

TRBJ1-2	TRBV4-2	TRBD1	CASSQDPRDRLNYGYTF
TRBJ1-1	TRBV10-3	TRBD1	CAISASGQSNTEAFF
TRBJ1-1	TRBV6-5	NA	CASRGMGAGNTEAFF
TRBJ2-2	TRBV24-1	TRBD1	CATSDPGQRGGELFF
TRBJ2-7	TRBV5-4	TRBD2	CASSPSGAPYEQYF
TRBJ2-3	TRBV9	NA	CASSVGRGTDTQYF
TRBJ2-5	TRBV6-6	NA	CASSYSRVAQYF
TRBJ2-7	TRBV5-1	NA	CASGTEPYEQYF
TRBJ1-1	TRBV10-3	NA	CAISESTPPAGKRRATEAFF
TRBJ1-5	TRBV6-6	NA	CASRPTDPAPQHF
TRBJ1-5	TRBV27	NA	CASSLGRLSQPQHF
TRBJ1-1	TRBV6-5	NA	CASSYSNQITEAFF
TRBJ1-5	TRBV6-5	NA	CASTQDLGRDQPQHF
TRBJ1-4	TRBV6-5	NA	CASSWRRSNEKLFF
TRBJ2-5	TRBV6-2/TRBV6-3	NA	CASSVDYDGQYF
TRBJ2-2	TRBV2	NA	CASSERQGSNTGELFF
TRBJ1-2	TRBV4-3	TRBD1	CASSQDLGDRGYTF
TRBJ1-6	TRBV27	TRBD1	CASRTGAYNSPLHF
TRBJ2-1	TRBV6-7	TRBD2	CASSPRTSGGGDEQFF
TRBJ1-1	TRBV3-1/TRBV3-2	NA	CASSQSTRAFF
TRBJ1-2	TRBV11-3	NA	CASSPGTDYPSTF
TRBJ1-5	TRBV30	NA	CAWSDQGRRQPQHF
TRBJ2-2	TRBV5-4	TRBD2	CASRGLAGGFNTGELFF
TRBJ1-2	TRBV14	TRBD1	CASSDLTGGYGYTF
TRBJ2-1	TRBV5-1	TRBD2	CASSMQGGSYNEQFF
TRBJ1-2	TRBV27	NA	CASSFWGGYGYTF
TRBJ2-5	TRBV7-9	NA	CASSLGLAQETQYF
TRBJ1-3	TRBV7-2	TRBD1	CASSSQGSSGNTIYF
TRBJ2-1	TRBV5-6	NA	CASQGGYNEQFF
TRBJ1-2	TRBV12-5	NA	CASGLEGRGRGYTF
TRBJ2-3	TRBV11-2	NA	CASSFGTSTDTQYF
TRBJ1-4	TRBV5-1	NA	CASSGGWMRDEKLFF
TRBJ1-5	TRBV10-3	TRBD1	CATETGGNQPQHF
TRBJ2-3	TRBV6-6	NA	CASSTSLADTQYF
TRBJ2-5	TRBV3-1/TRBV3-2	TRBD2	CASSQGSSGGAGAQYF
TRBJ2-1	TRBV10-3	TRBD1	CAISGLGTGSYNEQFF
TRBJ2-1	TRBV7-6	TRBD2	CASSLAPTGTSGGNEQFF
TRBJ1-2	TRBV29-1	NA	CSVELSAGIYGYTF
TRBJ2-4	TRBV2	TRBD2	CASSEGGGGNIQYF
TRBJ2-2	TRBV6-5	TRBD2	CATQRLAGSPGELFF
TRBJ1-1	TRBV7-9	TRBD1	CASSLALTGLTRENTEAFF
TRBJ2-5	TRBV4-1	NA	CASSQGGSQETQYF
TRBJ2-2	TRBV19	NA	CASTRSAGELFF
TRBJ2-1	TRBV2	TRBD2	CASSEEGLAINEQFF
TRBJ1-5	TRBV19	NA	CASSKTVQPQHF
TRBJ2-7	TRBV7-9	NA	CASSLVTPGTYEQYF
TRBJ2-1	TRBV3-1/TRBV3-2	TRBD1	CASSLRGLGSYNEQFF
TRBJ1-2	TRBV29-1	NA	CSVANNGYTF
TRBJ1-2	TRBV23-1	TRBD1	CASSPSRAGGNDYGYTF
TRBJ2-6	TRBV6-5	NA	CASSSRTVTNVLTF
TRBJ1-5	TRBV19	TRBD1	CAGAPTGGYQPQHF
TRBJ2-7	TRBV7-2	NA	CASSSGTGIEQYF
TRBJ1-4	TRBV2	TRBD1	CASSEGRQGINEKLFF
TRBJ1-1	TRBV7-2	NA	CASSSLRNTEAFF